The 27 T cell receptor beta chains given below trace back to one sample, sequenced in a study of cytomegalovirus exposure and HLA in healthy donors. The primer mix had 60 Vbeta and 13 Jbeta primers. This table comes from immunoSEQ multiplex PCR, and its TCRdb copy is limited to in-frame clones, with some not included. The table lists around 150,000 clones, 60% to 80% of them singletons. The sample taken for sequencing was PBMCs. The source of these receptors is a man aged 50 to 59 in good health and CMV-seropositive.

J is TRBJ1-1 and V is TRBV11-3, with 7 bases identical to TRBD1. After removal of 5 bases from V and 0 bases from J, the junction contained 6 bases not matched to a gene. The CDR3 sequence is 15 residues long. CDR1 SGHNT and CDR2 YENEEA come from the germline V gene. The CDR3 DNA sequence: TGTGCCAGCAGCCCCCGGACAGGCTTGAACACTGAAGCTTTCTTT. It is translated as CASSPRTGLNTEAFF.

The chain employs TRBV5-1 and TRBJ1-1; 7 nucleotides align to TRBD1. J gave up 1 base and V 4 bases, and 7 bases lay outside the gene matches. Looked up from germline, CDR1 is SGHRS and CDR2 is YFSETQ. This CDR3 has 15 amino acids. This CDR3 is CASSLRQGKNTEAFF. CDR3 nucleotide sequence: TGCGCCAGCAGCCTCCGACAGGGAAAGAACACTGAAGCTTTCTTT.

As regards this clone: This CDR3 is also generated by other DNA sequences in the sample. V gene TRBV9 combines with J gene TRBJ2-6, with D perhaps matching TRBD1 (5 bases). The germline V and J ends were trimmed by 0 bases and 1 base, with 5 bases remaining between them. The germline gives CDR1 SGDLS, CDR2 YYNGEE. The CDR3 has 15 amino acids. In DNA, the CDR3 is TGTGCCAGCAGCGTAGCAGGGTCTGGGGCCAACGTCCTGACTTTC. Residues: CASSVAGSGANVLTF.

The chain joins TRBV6-6 to TRBJ1-6, with 9 bases lining up with TRBD1. Looked up from germline, CDR1 is MNHNY and CDR2 is SVGAGI (reference sequence). The CDR3 has 15 residues. The J segment lost 7 bases and the V segment lost 4 bases, leaving 5 bases of the junction unmatched. CDR3 residues: CASSSTGGRNSPLHF. CDR3 DNA sequence: TGTGCCAGCAGTTCCACAGGGGGCCGGAATTCACCCCTCCACTTT.

This chain links TRBV19 with TRBJ1-5; possible D gene TRBD1, 6 bases. Germline loops: CDR1 LNHDA, CDR2 SQIVND (reference sequence). The CDR3 runs 14 residues. Deletions cut 5 bases from V and 2 bases from J, with 10 bases between. As DNA, the CDR3 is TGTGCCAGTAGTCGGGGGGCTGGCAATCAGCCCCAGCATTTT. Its translation: CASSRGAGNQPQHF.

The rearrangement joins TRBV4-1 to TRBJ1-2; D gene uncertain. The germline gives CDR1 MGHRA, CDR2 YSYEKL. With 3 bases removed from V and 3 bases from J, the gap between germline ends came to 14 bases. The CDR3 length is 15 residues. CDR3 nucleotides: TGCGCCAGCAGCCAGCTACACAGAACTTACTATGGCTACACCTTC. Translation: CASSQLHRTYYGYTF.

The chain employs TRBV4-3 and TRBJ2-7; maybe TRBD2 (7 bases). The CDR3 has 15 amino acids. CDR1 and CDR2 (germline): LGHNA, YSLEER. V was pared by 0 bases and J by 0 bases, with 9 bases between. DNA of the CDR3: TGCGCCAGCAGCCAAGAGCGGGGGCACTCCTACGAGCAGTACTTC. It specifies CASSQERGHSYEQYF.

The rearrangement links TRBV2 to TRBJ1-1, with a possible D match to TRBD1 (5 bases). The CDR3 is 14 amino acids. The V end was cut by 4 bases, the J end by 5 bases, with 14 bases between. Germline-derived CDR1 and CDR2 are SNHLY and FYNNEI. The chain's CDR3 is CASSGLGGETEAFF. CDR3 nucleotides: TGTGCCAGCAGTGGATTGGGGGGGGAGACTGAAGCTTTCTTT.

The J gene is TRBJ1-1, the V gene TRBV18, with 8 positions matching TRBD1. Germline assignment: CDR1 KGHSH and CDR2 LQKENI. The V and J ends lost 7 bases and 6 bases, in that order; junction bases with no gene match: 7. The CDR3 covers 13 residues. CDR3 region: CASLQGGISEAFF. Here the CDR3 DNA reads TGTGCCAGCTTACAGGGGGGAATATCTGAAGCTTTCTTT.

The rearrangement links TRBV21-1 to TRBJ1-2; the table's TRBD1 call for D was not verified on the DNA. TRBV21-1 is annotated as a pseudogene. The length of the CDR3 is 17 residues. The CDR3: CASSAQRRQGDAYGYTF. The CDR3 bases are TGTGCCAGCAGCGCCCAGAGGCGTCAGGGTGACGCCTATGGCTACACCTTC.

The rearrangement uses TRBV15 and TRBJ2-1; 9 bases are shared with TRBD1. The CDR3 has 18 amino acids. Per germline, CDR1 LNHNV and CDR2 YYDKDF (reference sequence). J was trimmed by 4 bases and V by 3 bases; bases with no gene match: 13. The CDR3 loop is CATSRSPGTGKRYNEQFF. CDR3 sequence (DNA): TGTGCCACCAGCAGGAGCCCCGGGACAGGGAAGCGTTACAATGAGCAGTTCTTC.

This clone was seen only a few times. This chain links TRBV6-4 with TRBJ1-1; possibly TRBD1 for D (5 bases). V lost 4 bases and J lost 1, with 7 bases in between. Germline-derived CDR1 and CDR2 are MRHNA and SNTAGT. The CDR3 is 13 residues long. The CDR3: CASSVGPNTEAFF. The CDR3 DNA follows: TGTGCCAGCAGTGTGGGGCCGAACACTGAAGCTTTCTTT.

The chain uses TRBV19 and TRBJ2-3; tentatively, D is TRBD1 (6 bases). Germline V lookup: CDR1 LNHDA, CDR2 SQIVND (reference sequence). Deletions cut 3 bases from V and 0 bases from J, with 10 bases between. The CDR3 loop spans 15 amino acids. CDR3 coding DNA: TGTGCCAGTAGTATCCTGACAGGTAGCACAGATACGCAGTATTTT. It is translated as CASSILTGSTDTQYF. Supplemented by reference TRBV19 and TRBJ2-3, the full variable domain reads DGGITQSPKYLFRKEGQNVTLSCEQNLNHDAMYWYRQDPGQGLRLIYYSQIVNDFQKGDIAEGYSVSREKKESFPLTVTSAQKNPTAFYLCASSILTGSTDTQYFGPGTRLTVL.

This chain links TRBV4-2 with TRBJ2-2, with 10 bases lining up with TRBD2. The junction had 8 bases not matched to a gene; V was cut back by 0 bases and J by 4 bases. Germline CDR1 is LGHNA and CDR2 is YNFKEQ. This CDR3 has 18 residues. The CDR3 protein is CASSQDGAGGPSTGELFF. The CDR3 region has the DNA TGTGCCAGCAGCCAAGATGGAGCGGGGGGGCCGAGCACCGGGGAGCTGTTTTTT.

This clone was detected a few times. This chain connects TRBV7-9 to TRBJ1-1; possible D gene TRBD1, 6 bases. Germline V lookup: CDR1 SEHNR, CDR2 FQNEAQ (reference sequence). V lost 5 bases and J lost 7, with 8 bases in between. This CDR3 is built from 11 residues. The CDR3 protein is CASSQGIEAFF. CDR3 in DNA: TGTGCCAGCAGCCAGGGGATTGAAGCTTTCTTT.

This clone appeared a single time. This rearrangement joins TRBV6-5 to TRBJ2-5; 7 nucleotides match TRBD1. The J call is uncertain, as TRBJ2-7 better fits the DNA end. CDR1 MNHEY and CDR2 SVGAGI come from the germline V gene. CDR3 size: 15 residues. As DNA, the CDR3 is TGTGCCAGCAGTTTATACAGGGGTCCCTCGGACGAGCAGTACTTC. Protein: CASSLYRGPSDEQYF.

This rearrangement joins TRBV30 to TRBJ1-1; the match to TRBD1 covers 7 bases. V trimming: 3 bases; J trimming: 1 base; junction bases outside the gene matches: 26. CDR1 is GTSNPN, CDR2 SVGIG, per germline (reference sequence). This CDR3 is built from 21 residues. CDR3 in amino acids: CAWRHIAISLVGTAKNTEAFF. In nucleotides, the CDR3 is TGTGCCTGGAGGCATATTGCCATAAGTTTGGTCGGGACAGCAAAGAACACTGAAGCTTTCTTT. The full variable domain, in which reference TRBV30 and TRBJ1-1 provide the parts outside the CDR3, is SQTIHQWPATLVQPVGSPLSLECTVEGTSNPNLYWYRQAAGRGLQLLFYSVGIGQISSEVPQNLSASRPQDRQFILSSKKLLLSDSGFYLCAWRHIAISLVGTAKNTEAFFGQGTRLTVV.

This chain joins TRBV6-1 and TRBJ1-1; D is unclear. V lost 5 bases, J lost 9 bases, and 7 bases lay in between. Germline-derived CDR1 and CDR2 are MNHNS and SASEGT. The CDR3 is 10 residues long. The CDR3 region has the DNA TGTGCCAGCAGTCAGGTGAAAGCTTTCTTT. Translated, it gives CASSQVKAFF.

On this clone: Additional DNA sequences in this sample encode the identical CDR3. The chain joins TRBV5-1 to TRBJ2-2; TRBD2 matches at 11 bases. The CDR3 runs to 16 residues. J lost 9 bases, V lost 1 base, and 8 bases had no gene match. CDR1 and CDR2 from the germline V gene are SGHRS and YFSETQ. CDR3 coding DNA: TGCGCCAGCAGCTTGTACGGTAGCGGGGGGGCCCGGGAGCTGTTTTTT. Translation gives CASSLYGSGGARELFF.

The chain couples TRBV27 to TRBJ2-5, with 10 bases fitting TRBD2. CDR3 length: 16 residues. CDR1 MNHEY and CDR2 SMNVEV come from the germline V gene (reference sequence). V shed 1 base and J 3 bases; nucleotides not matched to a gene: 5. The CDR3 DNA is TGTGCCAGCAGTTTATACCCTGGACTAGCGGAAGAGACCCAGTACTTC. Protein sequence: CASSLYPGLAEETQYF.

CDR3 in DNA: TGTGCCAGCAGCTTGGGTCTCTACACCGGGGAGCTGTTTTTT. Translation: CASSLGLYTGELFF. The chain joins TRBV5-6 to TRBJ2-2, with D unclear. The germline CDR1 and CDR2 sequences are SGHDT and YYEEEE. Deletions cut 0 bases from V and 3 bases from J, with 6 bases between. The CDR3 length is 14 residues.

The chain employs TRBV6-4 and TRBJ2-2, with D maybe TRBD2 (5 bases). V was shortened by 4 bases and J by 5 bases, with 14 bases between the two germline ends. The CDR3 totals 15 residues. CDR1 MRHNA and CDR2 SNTAGT come from the germline V gene. CDR3 bases: TGTGCCAGCAGTGTCGACTACACCGGAACCGGGGAGCTGTTTTTT. It encodes CASSVDYTGTGELFF.

This chain links TRBV29-1 with TRBJ1-1, with 8 bases identical to TRBD1. CDR1 is SQVTM and CDR2 is ANQGSEA in the germline V gene. CDR3 size: 14 residues. The V and J ends lost 7 bases and 1 base, in that order; junction bases with no gene match: 8. The CDR3 region is CSERQGSGNTEAFF. DNA for the CDR3: TGCAGCGAAAGACAGGGGTCGGGGAACACTGAAGCTTTCTTT.

The J gene is TRBJ2-2, the V gene TRBV9; TRBD1 matches at 10 bases. Unmatched junction bases numbered 7, after V lost 3 bases and J lost 5 bases. In germline, CDR1 is SGDLS, CDR2 YYNGEE. CDR3 length equals 16 residues. The CDR3 reads CASSALQDRGTGELFF. The CDR3 DNA follows: TGTGCCAGCAGCGCCCTGCAGGACAGGGGGACCGGGGAGCTGTTTTTT.

The chain is built from TRBV10-3 and TRBJ1-1; 7 nucleotides match TRBD1. This CDR3 has 15 residues. Germline loops: CDR1 ENHRY, CDR2 SYGVKD. J was trimmed by 1 base and V by 7 bases; bases with no gene match: 9. The DNA of the CDR3 is TGTGCCATCAAAGGGTCAGGGACAGAGAACACTGAAGCTTTCTTT. Protein product: CAIKGSGTENTEAFF.

V usage is TRBV13 and J usage is TRBJ1-1; D ambiguous. The germline V gene has CDR1 PRHDT and CDR2 FYEKMQ (reference sequence). The CDR3 contains 14 residues. The germline V and J ends were trimmed by 3 bases and 3 bases, with 11 bases remaining between them. The CDR3 is CASSLRGIDTEAFF. CDR3 in DNA: TGTGCCAGCAGCTTGAGAGGGATTGACACTGAAGCTTTCTTT.

This sequence joins TRBV28 and TRBJ1-1, with no clear D. Germline assignment: CDR1 MDHEN and CDR2 SYDVKM. V was shortened by 5 bases and J by 1 base, with 11 bases between the two germline ends. The CDR3 runs to 14 residues. This CDR3 is CASSATSGNTEAFF. CDR3 nucleotides: TGTGCCAGCAGTGCGACCTCAGGGAACACTGAAGCTTTCTTT. Looking up the rest from reference TRBV28 and TRBJ1-1 gives the full variable domain: DVKVTQSSRYLVKRTGEKVFLECVQDMDHENMFWYRQDPGLGLRLIYFSYDVKMKEKGDIPEGYSVSREKKERFSLILESASTNQTSMYLCASSATSGNTEAFFGQGTRLTVV.